The entry below gives a single TCR beta chain sequence along with its context. Its specificity is unknown. The CDR3 runs to 13 residues. Germline V gene data show CDR1 as SGHTA and CDR2 as FQGTGA. The V gene end was trimmed by 4 bases and the J gene end by 6 bases; junction bases not matched to a gene: 1. These data come from a study of cytomegalovirus exposure and HLA in healthy donors. Looking at the study overall: Roughly 80 million unique TCRs from HLA-typed donors made up an early data release.

Primers: 60 Vbeta forward and 13 Jbeta reverse. The protocol was immunoSEQ multiplex PCR, while the TCRdb copy is restricted to in-frame clones and leaves out a portion. The table has about 180,000 clones, roughly 80% seen once. General study results and limits: In presence/absence analyses, roughly uniform sequencing depth across donors was assumed. A later analysis found that most CMV-associated TCR beta chains appeared HLA-restricted. A later analysis revealed that TCR association rates differed between HLA loci, peaking at DRB1 and bottoming out at HLA-C.

The V gene is TRBV7-3, the J gene TRBJ2-1; 9 nucleotides align to TRBD1. Sequences were obtained from PBMCs. The TCR originated in a woman aged 45-59 years in good health and CMV-seronegative. The CDR3 DNA reads TGTGCCAGCAGCTCGGACAGGGGCAATGAGCAGTTCTTC. This encodes CASSSDRGNEQFF.